The 22 T cell receptor beta chains below were found in one sample sequenced in a study of blood T cell repertoires in COVID-19. Produced via immunoSEQ multiplex PCR; TCRdb's table is partial and in-frame only. Of 150,000 or so clones listed, 75% to 90% are singletons. The sample was peripheral blood. These receptors were taken from a young man with COVID-19, enrolled during active disease.

This clone was counted a single time. The chain recombines TRBV19 with TRBJ2-7; D possibly corresponds to TRBD2 (6 bases). V lost 4 bases and J lost 3, with 13 bases in between. The V gene's germline CDR1 is LNHDA and CDR2 SQIVND (reference sequence). The CDR3 contains 14 residues. Here the CDR3 reads CASSTPGLNYEQYF. The CDR3 DNA reads as TGTGCCAGTAGTACACCGGGACTGAACTACGAGCAGTACTTC. Looking up the rest from reference TRBV19 and TRBJ2-7 gives the full variable domain: DGGITQSPKYLFRKEGQNVTLSCEQNLNHDAMYWYRQDPGQGLRLIYYSQIVNDFQKGDIAEGYSVSREKKESFPLTVTSAQKNPTAFYLCASSTPGLNYEQYFGPGTRLTVT.

The chain is built from TRBV30 and TRBJ1-1; 7 bases fit TRBD1. Germline V gives CDR1 GTSNPN, CDR2 SVGIG (reference sequence). This CDR3 contains 13 residues. With V trimmed by 3 bases and J by 2 bases, 3 bases remained unmatched. CDR3 region: CAWRGDRNTEAFF. The CDR3 DNA follows: TGTGCCTGGAGGGGGGACAGAAACACTGAAGCTTTCTTT.

The CDR3 sequence is CATSRDIRGSGPNQGPDTQYF. CDR3 sequence (DNA): TGTGCCACCAGCAGAGATATCCGGGGTAGCGGCCCCAACCAGGGCCCAGATACGCAGTATTTT. V and J are TRBV15 and TRBJ2-3, with TRBD2 as a possible D gene (6 bases). CDR3 length equals 21 residues. Trimming took off 0 bases at V and 4 bases at J, with 29 bases between the two ends. Germline V gene lookup returns CDR1 LNHNV and CDR2 YYDKDF (reference sequence).

This rearrangement joins TRBV18 to TRBJ2-2, with a weak D call TRBD1 (5 bases). With 2 bases removed from V and 3 bases from J, the gap between germline ends came to 19 bases. The CDR3 extends over 18 amino acids. Germline CDR1 and CDR2: KGHSH and LQKENI. The chain's CDR3 is CASSPISPTGSYTGELFF. For the CDR3, the DNA is TGTGCCAGCTCACCAATCTCCCCTACAGGTTCTTACACCGGGGAGCTGTTTTTT.

This clone was found once. The chain couples TRBV20-1 to TRBJ1-1; unclear D gene. The germline V and J ends were trimmed by 8 bases and 1 base, with 8 bases remaining between them. Germline V CDR1 and CDR2: DFQATT, SNEGSKA (reference sequence). The CDR3 has 11 residues. The CDR3 nucleotides are TGCAGTCCTCGGGGGAACACTGAAGCTTTCTTT. It specifies CSPRGNTEAFF.

This clone was recorded once. This rearrangement joins TRBV5-1 to TRBJ2-3, with 8 bases aligning to TRBD2. Trimming cost V 4 bases and J 2 bases; bases outside gene matches: 21. This CDR3 has 20 amino acids. Germline V gene lookup returns CDR1 SGHRS and CDR2 YFSETQ. The CDR3 loop reads CASSRAGGGPTSSFTDTQYF. In DNA, the CDR3 is TGCGCCAGCAGCCGGGCCGGGGGGGGCCCGACTAGCAGCTTCACAGATACGCAGTATTTT.

The chain couples TRBV5-6 to TRBJ2-6; D gene unclear. Trimming removed 2 bases from V and 0 bases from J, with 9 bases in between. This CDR3 is built from 16 residues. The V gene's germline CDR1 is SGHDT and CDR2 YYEEEE. The CDR3 bases are TGTGCCAGCAGCTTTTTACCACTCTCTGGGGCCAACGTCCTGACTTTC. Its protein is CASSFLPLSGANVLTF.

This chain connects TRBV4-1 to TRBJ2-3; 11 nucleotides match TRBD2. CDR3 length: 17 amino acids. V lost 0 bases, J lost 4 bases, and 6 bases stayed unmatched. Germline V gene data show CDR1 as MGHRA and CDR2 as YSYEKL. The CDR3 nucleotides are TGCGCCAGCAGCCAAGACCGAACTAGCGGGAGATCAGATACGCAGTATTTT. Translated, it gives CASSQDRTSGRSDTQYF.

The rearrangement uses TRBV6-1 and TRBJ1-6, with unresolved D. The V end lost 0 bases, the J end lost 6 bases, and 12 bases lay between the germline ends. Germline CDR1 is MNHNS and CDR2 is SASEGT. CDR3 length: 16 amino acids. The CDR3 region is CASSEAWQAGNSPLHF. The CDR3 nucleotides read TGTGCCAGCAGTGAAGCGTGGCAGGCTGGTAATTCACCCCTCCACTTT.

The genes are TRBV11-3 and TRBJ2-1; unclear D gene. CDR1 and CDR2 from the germline V gene are SGHNT and YENEEA. The V end lost 1 base, the J end lost 7 bases, and 17 bases lay between the germline ends. CDR3 length: 16 residues. The CDR3 DNA is TGTGCCAGCAGCTTAGGGGTCGTTAGTGCGAGGAATGAGCAGTTCTTC. It codes for CASSLGVVSARNEQFF.

Remarks on this clone: The junction and the germline gene differ at one end; a read error may be behind it. This chain connects TRBV2 to TRBJ1-4, with a tentative D call TRBD1 (6 bases). The germline V gene has CDR1 SNHLY and CDR2 FYNNEI. CDR3 size: 10 residues. CDR3 amino acids: CATQGEKLLF. For the CDR3, the DNA is TGTGCCACACAGGGTGAAAAACTGCTTTTT.

This chain connects TRBV9 to TRBJ1-3, with 7 positions matching TRBD1. There are 15 residues in the CDR3. V was clipped by 0 bases and J by 3 bases; unmatched bases: 3. CDR1 SGDLS and CDR2 YYNGEE come from the germline V gene. CDR3 sequence (DNA): TGTGCCAGCAGCGTAGGGGGACAGCATGGAAACACCATATATTTT. Its translation is CASSVGGQHGNTIYF.

V and J are TRBV28 and TRBJ2-2, with 12 bases lining up with TRBD1. Germline lookup yields CDR1 MDHEN and CDR2 SYDVKM. The CDR3 loop spans 16 amino acids. V lost 5 bases, J lost 7 bases, and 8 bases stayed unmatched. The CDR3 nucleotides are TGTGCCAGCAGTGCCCGGGACAGGGGGCGGGACGGGGAGCTGTTTTTT. Protein product: CASSARDRGRDGELFF.

The V gene is TRBV29-1, the J gene TRBJ2-1, with TRBD2 identical over 8 bases. CDR3 length: 13 amino acids. Germline CDR1 and CDR2: SQVTM and ANQGSEA. The junction had 4 bases not matched to a gene; V was cut back by 4 bases and J by 5 bases. CDR3: CSVVALADNEQFF. The CDR3 DNA reads TGCAGCGTTGTGGCACTAGCGGACAATGAGCAGTTCTTC.

This clone has more than one count but fewer than ten. The chain couples TRBV4-1 to TRBJ2-2; 8 bases line up with TRBD1. The CDR3 is made up of 15 amino acids. V lost 0 bases, J lost 6 bases, and 3 bases stayed unmatched. Germline CDR1 MGHRA, CDR2 YSYEKL. CDR3 bases: TGCGCCAGCAGCCAAGAGACAGGGGTAGCCGGGGAGCTGTTTTTT. Encoded protein: CASSQETGVAGELFF.

The chain employs TRBV4-3 and TRBJ2-7; 10 positions agree with TRBD2. V lost 0 bases to trimming and J lost 3 bases; unmatched junction nucleotides: 8. There are 17 residues in the CDR3. The germline gives CDR1 LGHNA, CDR2 YSLEER. The CDR3 here is CASSQDITSGMIYEQYF. In DNA, the CDR3 is TGCGCCAGCAGCCAAGATATTACTAGCGGGATGATCTACGAGCAGTACTTC.

This chain's CDR3 is CASRKGLAGGGYEQYF. The CDR3, as DNA: TGTGCCAGCAGGAAGGGACTAGCGGGAGGGGGCTACGAGCAGTACTTC. This rearrangement joins TRBV28 to TRBJ2-7, with 16 positions matching TRBD2. This CDR3 is built from 16 residues. J lost 3 bases, V lost 6 bases, and 5 bases had no gene match. CDR1 MDHEN and CDR2 SYDVKM come from the germline V gene.

The rearrangement links TRBV6-1 to TRBJ2-1; 11 bases match TRBD1. The CDR3 extends over 16 amino acids. After removal of 4 bases from V and 4 bases from J, the junction contained 6 bases not matched to a gene. Germline CDR1 is MNHNS and CDR2 is SASEGT. CDR3 DNA sequence: TGTGCCAGCAGTGCCTCCGGGACAGGGGGATACAATGAGCAGTTCTTC. Amino acids: CASSASGTGGYNEQFF.

This chain connects TRBV6-2 or TRBV6-3 to TRBJ1-5; 10 nucleotides match TRBD1. The V and J ends lost 1 base and 5 bases, in that order; junction bases with no gene match: 2. In germline, CDR1 is MNHEY, CDR2 SVGEGT. The CDR3 consists of 15 residues. This CDR3 reads CASSYWDRGYQPQHF. Here the CDR3 DNA reads TGTGCCAGCAGTTACTGGGACAGGGGATATCAGCCCCAGCATTTT.

This chain uses TRBV20-1 with TRBJ2-3, with 7 bases lining up with TRBD2. In germline, CDR1 is DFQATT, CDR2 SNEGSKA (reference sequence). The CDR3 sequence is 14 residues long. V lost 3 bases to trimming and J lost 4 bases; unmatched junction nucleotides: 7. The CDR3 protein is CSASSLAVPDTQYF. CDR3 nucleotides: TGCAGTGCTAGTTCGCTAGCGGTTCCAGATACGCAGTATTTT.

The rearrangement links TRBV28 to TRBJ2-6, with 7 bases fitting TRBD1. The germline V gene encodes CDR1 MDHEN and CDR2 SYDVKM. After removal of 4 bases from V and 4 bases from J, the junction contained 4 bases not matched to a gene. This CDR3 has 15 amino acids. CDR3 nucleotide sequence: TGTGCCAGCAGTTCAAGGGGGCGCGGGGCCAACGTCCTGACTTTC. It is translated as CASSSRGRGANVLTF.

The gene calls are TRBV19 and TRBJ1-5, with 9 nucleotides matching TRBD1. Trimming cost V 6 bases and J 5 bases; bases outside gene matches: 2. This CDR3 has 13 residues. Germline assignment: CDR1 LNHDA and CDR2 SQIVND (reference sequence). The CDR3 loop reads CASRGQGYQPQHF. CDR3 sequence (DNA): TGTGCCAGTAGGGGACAGGGCTATCAGCCCCAGCATTTT.